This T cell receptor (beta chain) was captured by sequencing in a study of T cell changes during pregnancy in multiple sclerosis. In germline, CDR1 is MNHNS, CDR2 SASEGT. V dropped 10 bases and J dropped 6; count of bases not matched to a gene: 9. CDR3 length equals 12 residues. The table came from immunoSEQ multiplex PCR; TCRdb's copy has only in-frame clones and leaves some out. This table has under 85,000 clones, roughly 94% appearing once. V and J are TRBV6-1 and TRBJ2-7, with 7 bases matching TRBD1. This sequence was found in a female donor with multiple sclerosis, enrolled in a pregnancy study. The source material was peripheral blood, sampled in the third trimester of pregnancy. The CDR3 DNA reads TGTGCCACAAAGCGACCAGGGGGCGAGCAGTACTTC. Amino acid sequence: CATKRPGGEQYF.